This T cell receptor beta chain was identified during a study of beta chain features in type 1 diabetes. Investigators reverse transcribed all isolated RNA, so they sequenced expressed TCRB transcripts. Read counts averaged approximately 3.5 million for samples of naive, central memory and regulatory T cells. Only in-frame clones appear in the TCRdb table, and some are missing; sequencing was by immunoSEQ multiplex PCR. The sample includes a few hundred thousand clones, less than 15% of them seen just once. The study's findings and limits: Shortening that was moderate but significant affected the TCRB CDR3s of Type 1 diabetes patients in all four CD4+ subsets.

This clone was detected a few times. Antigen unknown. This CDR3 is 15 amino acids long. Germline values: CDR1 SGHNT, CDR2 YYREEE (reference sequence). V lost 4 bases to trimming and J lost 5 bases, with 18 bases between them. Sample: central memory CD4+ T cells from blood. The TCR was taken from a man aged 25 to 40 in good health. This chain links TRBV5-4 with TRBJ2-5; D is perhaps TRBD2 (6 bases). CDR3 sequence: CASSGGTLVGETQYF. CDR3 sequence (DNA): TGTGCCAGCAGCGGAGGGACCCTCGTTGGGGAGACCCAGTACTTC. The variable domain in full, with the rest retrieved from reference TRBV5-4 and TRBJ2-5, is ETGVTQSPTHLIKTRGQQVTLRCSSQSGHNTVSWYQQALGQGPQFIFQYYREEENGRGNFPPRFSGLQFPNYSSELNVNALELDDSALYLCASSGGTLVGETQYFGPGTRLLVL.